This paragraph reports one T cell receptor (beta chain). Its antigen is as yet unknown. Primers used in a second PCR of about 6 to 11 cycles were a sample-barcoded 5' primer and a J-beta primer mix. Researchers report that a template-switch adaptor with 12 random nucleotides tagged each cDNA molecule. TCRdb called the 5' RACE reads again in MiXCR, with one record for every CDR3 protein. This sample carries 780,000 or so distinct CDR3 sequences, 50% to 65% of them seen once, and the ten largest clones take around 41%. The record originates from a study of blood T cells in healthy people across ages. Study conclusions and caveats: Greater diversity and more naive CD4+ cells were seen in long-lived donors than in aged donors.

V dropped 7 bases and J dropped 2 bases, with 5 bases sitting between them. Germline V gives CDR1 LNHDA, CDR2 SQIVND (reference sequence). The CDR3 covers 11 residues. The receptor's source is an elderly man in good health. The rearrangement links TRBV19 to TRBJ1-2; D is undetermined. The sample consisted of blood. CDR3 residues: CASIGNYGYTF. The CDR3 coding sequence is TGTGCCAGTATTGGGAACTATGGCTACACCTTC. The full variable domain, in which reference TRBV19 and TRBJ1-2 provide the parts outside the CDR3, is DGGITQSPKYLFRKEGQNVTLSCEQNLNHDAMYWYRQDPGQGLRLIYYSQIVNDFQKGDIAEGYSVSREKKESFPLTVTSAQKNPTAFYLCASIGNYGYTFGSGTRLTVV.